This entry lists 7 T cell receptor beta chains sequenced from one sample in a study of T cells in Graves' hyperthyroidism and ophthalmopathy. Amplified TCR beta CDR3 regions came from RNA transcripts. Primed by the HTBI set, a first-round RT-PCR was run on the TCR CDR3. Each CDR3 protein is one row after TCRdb ran MiXCR on the multiplex PCR reads. The table records 560,000 or so distinct CDR3 sequences, around 20% of them present only once. Material for sequencing was blood. The receptors were sampled from a man aged 35 to 55 with Graves' ophthalmopathy.

This clonotype was observed at least ten times. The gene calls are TRBV18 and TRBJ2-7; D might be TRBD1 (6 bases). Trimming stripped 3 bases from V and 0 bases from J, with 12 bases between. The CDR3 is made up of 15 amino acids. CDR1 is KGHSH and CDR2 is LQKENI in the germline V gene. Written as DNA, the CDR3 is TGTGCCAGCTCACCGGTCCAGGGGAGCTCCTACGAGCAGTACTTC. Residues: CASSPVQGSSYEQYF.

This clonotype has a single count. The V and J genes are TRBV5-1 and TRBJ2-7; 10 bases map to TRBD2. CDR1 SGHRS and CDR2 YFSETQ come from the germline V gene. J gave up 4 bases and V 5 bases, and 15 bases lay outside the gene matches. The CDR3 spans 17 residues. CDR3 sequence: CASRSGLAVDSKYEQYF. Written as DNA, the CDR3 is TGCGCCAGCAGATCCGGACTAGCGGTTGATTCGAAATACGAGCAGTACTTC.

In its sample, this clonotype was seen many times. V and J are TRBV20-1 and TRBJ2-7; 15 nucleotides align to TRBD2. The germline V gene has CDR1 DFQATT and CDR2 SNEGSKA (reference sequence). The trim removed 6 bases at V and 4 bases at J, leaving 4 bases unmatched. The CDR3 has 14 residues. CDR3 DNA sequence: TGCAGTGCCCACGGGACTAGCGGGAGGTACGAGCAGTACTTC. Encoded protein: CSAHGTSGRYEQYF.

This clonotype was observed many times. The DNA for the CDR3 is TGTGCCAGCGGGCAGGGCACTATCGAGCAGTACTTC. Protein product: CASGQGTIEQYF. The V call is TRBV6-2 or TRBV6-3, the J call TRBJ2-7, with a weak D call TRBD1 (5 bases). Looked up from germline, CDR1 is MNHEY and CDR2 is SVGEGT. Trimming pared 8 bases from V and 6 bases from J, leaving 14 bases between. The length of the CDR3 is 12 residues.

This clonotype showed up many times. The rearrangement uses TRBV11-3 and TRBJ2-5; 9 positions agree with TRBD2. The CDR3 length is 13 residues. In germline, CDR1 is SGHNT, CDR2 YENEEA. The trim removed 8 bases at V and 3 bases at J, leaving 4 bases unmatched. The CDR3 DNA follows: TGTGCCAGCGGGGTAGCGGGAGAAGAGACCCAGTACTTC. Its protein product is CASGVAGEETQYF.

The chain recombines TRBV12-3 or TRBV12-4 with TRBJ1-5, with D tentatively TRBD1 (5 bases). The CDR3 length is 14 residues. V lost 7 bases and J 1 base, leaving 11 bases between the germline ends. CDR3 region: CASTPDRSNQPQHF. Written as DNA, the CDR3 is TGTGCCAGCACCCCCGACAGAAGCAATCAGCCCCAGCATTTT.

This clonotype turned up a few times. This chain joins TRBV5-1 and TRBJ2-3; 13 bases map to TRBD2. Losses at the gene ends were 1 base for V and 0 bases for J; bases not matched to a gene: 5. Germline V CDR1 and CDR2: SGHRS, YFSETQ. The CDR3 runs to 18 residues. Written as DNA, the CDR3 is TGCGCCAGCAGCTTGTGGGGGACTAGCGGGGCTAGCACAGATACGCAGTATTTT. Protein: CASSLWGTSGASTDTQYF.